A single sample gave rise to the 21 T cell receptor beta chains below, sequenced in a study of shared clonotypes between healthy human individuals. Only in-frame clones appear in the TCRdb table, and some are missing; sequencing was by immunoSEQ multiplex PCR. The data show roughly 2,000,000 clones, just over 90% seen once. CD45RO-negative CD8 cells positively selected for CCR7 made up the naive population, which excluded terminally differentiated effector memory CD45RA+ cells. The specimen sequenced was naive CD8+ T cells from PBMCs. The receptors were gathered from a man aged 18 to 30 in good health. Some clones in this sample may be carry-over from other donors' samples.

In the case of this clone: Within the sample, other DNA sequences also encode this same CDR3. The CDR3 reads CASSLLENTEAFF. The CDR3 DNA is TGTGCCAGCAGCCTACTAGAGAACACTGAAGCTTTCTTT. V is TRBV27 and J is TRBJ1-1; no clear D. Germline V lookup: CDR1 MNHEY, CDR2 SMNVEV (reference sequence). CDR3 length: 13 residues. The V end lost 6 bases, the J end lost 1 base, and 9 bases lay between the germline ends.

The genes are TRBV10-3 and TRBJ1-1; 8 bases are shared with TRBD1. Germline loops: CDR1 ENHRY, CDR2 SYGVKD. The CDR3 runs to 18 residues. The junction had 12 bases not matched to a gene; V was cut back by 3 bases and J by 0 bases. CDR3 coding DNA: TGTGCCATCAGTGATTCGGCGGGACAGGTTACAATGAACACTGAAGCTTTCTTT. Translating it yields CAISDSAGQVTMNTEAFF.

The CDR3 here is CASSIIDGAYEQYF. The CDR3 bases are TGTGCCAGTAGTATTATCGACGGTGCCTACGAGCAGTACTTC. This chain connects TRBV19 to TRBJ2-7; D call uncertain. The CDR3 extends over 14 amino acids. Trimming left V 3 bases short and J 2 bases short, with 11 bases between. Germline V gene lookup returns CDR1 LNHDA and CDR2 SQIVND (reference sequence). The full variable domain, completed using reference TRBV19 and TRBJ2-7, is DGGITQSPKYLFRKEGQNVTLSCEQNLNHDAMYWYRQDPGQGLRLIYYSQIVNDFQKGDIAEGYSVSREKKESFPLTVTSAQKNPTAFYLCASSIIDGAYEQYFGPGTRLTVT.

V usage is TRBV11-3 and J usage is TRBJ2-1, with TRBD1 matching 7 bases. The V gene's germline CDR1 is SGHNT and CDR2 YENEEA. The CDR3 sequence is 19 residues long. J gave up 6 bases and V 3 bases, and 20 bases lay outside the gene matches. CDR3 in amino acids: CASSFGLSFTGDGCNEQFF. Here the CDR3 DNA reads TGTGCCAGCAGCTTTGGCCTCTCTTTCACAGGGGATGGGTGCAATGAGCAGTTCTTC.

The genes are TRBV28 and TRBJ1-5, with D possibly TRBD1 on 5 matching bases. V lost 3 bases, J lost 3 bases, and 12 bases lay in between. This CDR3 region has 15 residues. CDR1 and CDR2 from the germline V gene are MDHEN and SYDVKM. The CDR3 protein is CASSFLGAPNQPQHF. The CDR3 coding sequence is TGTGCCAGCAGTTTCCTCGGGGCACCCAATCAGCCCCAGCATTTT.

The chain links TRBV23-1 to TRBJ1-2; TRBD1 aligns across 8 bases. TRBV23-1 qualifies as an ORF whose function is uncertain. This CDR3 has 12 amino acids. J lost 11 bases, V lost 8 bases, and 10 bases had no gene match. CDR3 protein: CASGLGTGRYTF. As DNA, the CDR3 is TGCGCCAGCGGCCTCGGGACAGGAAGGTACACCTTC.

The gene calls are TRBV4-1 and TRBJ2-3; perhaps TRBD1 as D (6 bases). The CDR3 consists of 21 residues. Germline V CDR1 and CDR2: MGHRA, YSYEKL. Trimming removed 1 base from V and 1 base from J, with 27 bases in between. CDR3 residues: CASSQGRGRDLQEIGTDTQYF. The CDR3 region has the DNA TGCGCCAGCAGCCAAGGCAGGGGCAGGGACCTTCAGGAGATTGGCACAGATACGCAGTATTTT.

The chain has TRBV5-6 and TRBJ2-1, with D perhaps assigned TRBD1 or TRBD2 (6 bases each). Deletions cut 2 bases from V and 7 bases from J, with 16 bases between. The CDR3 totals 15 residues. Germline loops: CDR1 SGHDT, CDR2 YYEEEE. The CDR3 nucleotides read TGTGCCAGCAGCTTCGATCCGGGGGCCGGGAATGAGCAGTTCTTC. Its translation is CASSFDPGAGNEQFF.

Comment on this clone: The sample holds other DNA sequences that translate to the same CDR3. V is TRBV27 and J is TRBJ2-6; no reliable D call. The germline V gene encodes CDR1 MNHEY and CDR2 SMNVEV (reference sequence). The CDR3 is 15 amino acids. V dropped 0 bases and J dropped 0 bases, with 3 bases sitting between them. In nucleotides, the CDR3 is TGTGCCAGCAGTTTATCGGGCTCTGGGGCCAACGTCCTGACTTTC. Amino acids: CASSLSGSGANVLTF.

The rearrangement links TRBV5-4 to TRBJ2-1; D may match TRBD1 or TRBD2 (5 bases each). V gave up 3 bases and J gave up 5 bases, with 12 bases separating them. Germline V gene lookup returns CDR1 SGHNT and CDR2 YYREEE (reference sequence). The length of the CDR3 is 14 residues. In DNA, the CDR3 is TGTGCCAGCAGCTGGGGACGGCACGACAATGAGCAGTTCTTC. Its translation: CASSWGRHDNEQFF.

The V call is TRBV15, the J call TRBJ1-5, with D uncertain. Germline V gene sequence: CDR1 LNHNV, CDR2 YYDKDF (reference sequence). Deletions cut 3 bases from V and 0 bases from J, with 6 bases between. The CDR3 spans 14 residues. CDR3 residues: CATSRYGSNQPQHF. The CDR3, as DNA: TGTGCCACCAGCAGGTACGGTAGCAATCAGCCCCAGCATTTT.

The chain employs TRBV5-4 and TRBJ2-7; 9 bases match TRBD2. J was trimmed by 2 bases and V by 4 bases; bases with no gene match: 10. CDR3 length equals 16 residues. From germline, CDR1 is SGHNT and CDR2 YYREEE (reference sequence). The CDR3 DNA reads TGTGCCAGCAGCCAACGAGTAGCGGGAGTCCCCTACGAGCAGTACTTC. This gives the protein CASSQRVAGVPYEQYF.

This chain's CDR3 is CASTPREANTEAFF. Here the CDR3 DNA reads TGTGCCAGCACCCCTAGGGAAGCAAACACTGAAGCTTTCTTT. The V and J genes are TRBV27 and TRBJ1-1; D not certain. Germline V gene lookup returns CDR1 MNHEY and CDR2 SMNVEV (reference sequence). This CDR3 is built from 14 residues. Trimming took off 7 bases at V and 2 bases at J, with 14 bases between the two ends.

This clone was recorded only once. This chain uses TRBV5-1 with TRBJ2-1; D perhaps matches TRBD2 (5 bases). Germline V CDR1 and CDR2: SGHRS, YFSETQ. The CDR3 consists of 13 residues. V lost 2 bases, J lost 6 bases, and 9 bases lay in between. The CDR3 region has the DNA TGCGCCAGCAGCTTAGCGGACCGCAATGAGCAGTTCTTC. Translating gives CASSLADRNEQFF.

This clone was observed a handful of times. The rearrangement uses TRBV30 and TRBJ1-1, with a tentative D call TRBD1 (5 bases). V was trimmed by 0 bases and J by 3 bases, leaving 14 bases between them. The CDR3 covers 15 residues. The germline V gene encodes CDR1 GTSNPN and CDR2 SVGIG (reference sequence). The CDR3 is CAWSVPRGRYTEAFF. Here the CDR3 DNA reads TGTGCCTGGAGTGTTCCCCGGGGACGGTACACTGAAGCTTTCTTT.

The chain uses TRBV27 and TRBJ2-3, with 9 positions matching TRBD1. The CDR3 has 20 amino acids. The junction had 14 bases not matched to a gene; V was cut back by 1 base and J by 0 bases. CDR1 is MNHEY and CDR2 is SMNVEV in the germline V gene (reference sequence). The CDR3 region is CASSLYTPLGQGLSTDTQYF. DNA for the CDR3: TGTGCCAGCAGTTTATATACCCCTCTAGGACAGGGGCTTAGCACAGATACGCAGTATTTT.

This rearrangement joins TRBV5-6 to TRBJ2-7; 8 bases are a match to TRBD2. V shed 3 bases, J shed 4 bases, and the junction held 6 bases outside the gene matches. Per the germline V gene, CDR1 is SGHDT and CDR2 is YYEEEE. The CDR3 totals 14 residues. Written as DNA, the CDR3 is TGTGCCAGCAGCTACGGGACTAGTCGTTACGAGCAGTACTTC. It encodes CASSYGTSRYEQYF.

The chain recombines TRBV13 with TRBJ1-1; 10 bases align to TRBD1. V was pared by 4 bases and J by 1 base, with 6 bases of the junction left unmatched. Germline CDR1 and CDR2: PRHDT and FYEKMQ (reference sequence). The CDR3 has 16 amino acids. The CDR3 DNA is TGTGCCAGCAGCTCCCGGGACAGGGGCAAGAACACTGAAGCTTTCTTT. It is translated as CASSSRDRGKNTEAFF.

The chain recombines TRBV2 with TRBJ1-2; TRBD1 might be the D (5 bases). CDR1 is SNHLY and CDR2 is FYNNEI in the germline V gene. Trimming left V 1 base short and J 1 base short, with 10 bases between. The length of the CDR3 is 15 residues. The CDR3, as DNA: TGTGCCAGCAGTGAAGAGGCAGGGATTAACTATGGCTACACCTTC. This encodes CASSEEAGINYGYTF.

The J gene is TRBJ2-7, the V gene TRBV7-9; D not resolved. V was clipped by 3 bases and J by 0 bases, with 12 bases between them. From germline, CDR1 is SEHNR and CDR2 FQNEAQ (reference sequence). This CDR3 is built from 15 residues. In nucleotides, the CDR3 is TGTGCCAGCAGCTTCTGGACCCTGAGCTCCTACGAGCAGTACTTC. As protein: CASSFWTLSSYEQYF.

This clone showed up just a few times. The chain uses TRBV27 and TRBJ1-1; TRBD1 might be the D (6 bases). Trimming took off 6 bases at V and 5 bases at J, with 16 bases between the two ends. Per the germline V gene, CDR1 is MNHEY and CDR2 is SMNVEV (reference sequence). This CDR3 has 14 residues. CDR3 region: CASSSRGGGTEAFF. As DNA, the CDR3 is TGTGCCAGCAGCTCCAGGGGTGGAGGAACTGAAGCTTTCTTT.